This T cell receptor (beta chain) was captured in a study of T cells in Graves' hyperthyroidism and ophthalmopathy. As for this clonotype: This could be a read error, since a much larger clone is one nucleotide away. This CDR3 fails to terminate in the conserved phenylalanine or tryptophan, so it likely reflects a read error.

Clinicians diagnosed patients from clinical symptoms, serum thyroxine and TRAb, thyroid ultrasound and orbital computed tomography. Amplified regions were TCR beta CDR3 sequences from RNA transcripts. RT-PCR in the first round (using the HTBI primer set) targeted the TCR CDR3. Each CDR3 protein gets one entry after TCRdb re-called the multiplex PCR reads with MiXCR. The sample records some 600,000 distinct CDR3 sequences, 46% being singletons. Germline values: CDR1 SQVTM, CDR2 ANQGSEA. Trimming removed 3 bases at V and 1 base at J, with 6 bases between. The CDR3 contains 12 residues. The sequence was obtained from a woman aged 18-29 years with Graves' hyperthyroidism. The chain carries TRBV29-1 and TRBJ1-1, with unresolved D. Sample: peripheral blood or thyroid tissue (not recorded which). The CDR3 sequence: CSVDARNTEAFC. The CDR3 DNA sequence: TGCAGCGTTGATGCCCGGAACACTGAAGCTTTCTGT.